This T cell receptor (beta chain) is drawn from a study of cytomegalovirus exposure and HLA in healthy donors. From germline, CDR1 is SGHRS and CDR2 YFSETQ. The CDR3 sequence is 16 residues long. The V gene end was trimmed by 5 bases and the J gene end by 2 bases; junction bases not matched to a gene: 13. Amplification used 60 Vbeta primers and 13 Jbeta primers. Sequenced by immunoSEQ multiplex PCR; TCRdb stores in-frame clones only, minus some. The data contain 150,000 to 170,000 clones, over 75% of them singletons. Notes on the study in general: Rarity characterized most TCR sequences, yet some public TCRs appeared in many donors. It was in a later analysis that TCR association rates were seen to vary by HLA locus, highest for DRB1 and lowest for HLA-C. Relative to equally common others, HLA-associated TCR beta chains showed greater clonal expansion in a later analysis.

On this clone itself: Antigen: not known.

The sequence was obtained from a woman aged 40 to 55 in good health and CMV-seropositive. V gene TRBV5-1 combines with J gene TRBJ2-7, with 7 bases matching TRBD2. Sequencing input: PBMCs. CDR3 sequence: CASRSASGNTAYEQYF. CDR3 nucleotide sequence: TGCGCCAGCAGGTCCGCTAGCGGTAACACGGCCTACGAGCAGTACTTC. The whole variable domain, filled in from reference TRBV5-1 and TRBJ2-7, reads KAGVTQTPRYLIKTRGQQVTLSCSPISGHRSVSWYQQTPGQGLQFLFEYFSETQRNKGNFPGRFSGRQFSNSRSEMNVSTLELGDSALYLCASRSASGNTAYEQYFGPGTRLTVT.